These 27 T cell receptor beta chains originate from one sample sequenced in a study of T cells in Graves' hyperthyroidism and ophthalmopathy. Regions amplified from RNA transcripts were the TCR beta CDR3 regions. First-round RT-PCR targeting the TCR CDR3 was performed with the HTBI primer set. TCRdb analysed the multiplex PCR reads with MiXCR anew, one entry per CDR3 protein. The profile covers around 600,000 distinct CDR3 sequences, with more than 12% appearing a single time and roughly an eighth taken by the ten largest. Specimen: blood. The source is a woman aged 45-65 years with Graves' ophthalmopathy.

This clonotype showed up many times. The chain recombines TRBV11-2 with TRBJ2-1; 8 bases map to TRBD2. The V gene end was trimmed by 3 bases and the J gene end by 7 bases; junction bases not matched to a gene: 5. The length of the CDR3 is 14 residues. Germline assignment: CDR1 SGHAT and CDR2 FQNNGV. The CDR3: CASSFGLARNEQFF. DNA for the CDR3: TGTGCCAGCAGCTTTGGACTAGCCAGGAATGAGCAGTTCTTC.

This clonotype was seen a few times. For the CDR3, the DNA is TGTGCCAGCAGCCAATTTAGCGGGAGGGCCAATGAGCAGTTCTTC. It encodes CASSQFSGRANEQFF. V gene TRBV3-1 combines with J gene TRBJ2-1; the match to TRBD2 covers 11 bases. V gave up 2 bases and J gave up 6 bases; unmatched junction bases: 3. Germline V lookup: CDR1 LGHDT, CDR2 YNNKEL (reference sequence). CDR3 length: 15 amino acids.

The genes are TRBV7-3 and TRBJ2-6; D not resolved. This CDR3 spans 14 amino acids. V was clipped by 4 bases and J by 2 bases, with 6 bases between them. Germline CDR1 and CDR2: SGHTA and FQGTGA. CDR3 in amino acids: CASSSLTGANVLTF. The DNA of the CDR3 is TGTGCCAGCAGCTCTTTAACTGGGGCCAACGTCCTGACTTTC.

This clonotype occurred many times. The chain has TRBV19 and TRBJ2-1, with 9 positions matching TRBD2. Trimming at V came to 7 bases and at J to 3 bases, leaving 4 bases not matched to a gene. Germline values: CDR1 LNHDA, CDR2 SQIVND (reference sequence). This CDR3 region has 14 residues. The CDR3 loop reads CASNRGRDYNEQFF. DNA of the CDR3: TGTGCCAGTAATCGCGGGAGGGACTACAATGAGCAGTTCTTC.

This clonotype was picked up many times. J is TRBJ1-3 and V is TRBV7-6, with D maybe TRBD1 (5 bases). The V gene's germline CDR1 is SGHVS and CDR2 FNYEAQ. The CDR3 consists of 17 residues. The V end lost 4 bases, the J end lost 0 bases, and 16 bases lay between the germline ends. For the CDR3, the DNA is TGTGCCAGCAGCTCCCCGGGACTGAGCGTCTCTGGAAACACCATATATTTT. Translation gives CASSSPGLSVSGNTIYF.

This clonotype has a count of ten or more. This chain links TRBV20-1 with TRBJ2-1; 9 bases are a match to TRBD2. The CDR3 consists of 14 residues. Trimming at V came to 7 bases and at J to 8 bases, leaving 12 bases not matched to a gene. The V gene's germline CDR1 is DFQATT and CDR2 SNEGSKA (reference sequence). The CDR3 DNA reads as TGCAGTGTTCCTAGCGGGAAGTTCGGGGATGAGCAGTTCTTC. Translating gives CSVPSGKFGDEQFF.

This clonotype was recorded at least ten times. This sequence joins TRBV4-3 and TRBJ1-1; D unclear. CDR1 is LGHNA, CDR2 YSLEER, per germline. The V gene lost 0 bases and the J gene lost 11 bases, with 10 bases spanning the gap. The CDR3 extends over 12 amino acids. The DNA of the CDR3 is TGCGCCAGCAGCCAAGATAAGCTGCAGGCTTTCTTT. It is translated as CASSQDKLQAFF.

Only a few counts were recorded for this clonotype. The chain is built from TRBV12-3 or TRBV12-4 and TRBJ2-1, with D perhaps TRBD2 (6 bases). The CDR3 is 12 residues long. Trimming left V 3 bases short and J 12 bases short, with 12 bases between. DNA for the CDR3: TGTGCCAGCAGTTTTTCGGGGGTAGGGCAGTTCTTC. It codes for CASSFSGVGQFF.

This clonotype was seen repeatedly, ten times or more. CDR3 nucleotides: TGTGCCACCAGTGATTCTACTACCCTTGGGCCCCAGCATTTT. Its translation is CATSDSTTLGPQHF. The chain employs TRBV24-1 and TRBJ1-5, with D uncertain. The ends were cut back, 2 bases at V and 9 bases at J, with 13 bases in the middle. The CDR3 has 14 residues. Germline CDR1 and CDR2: KGHDR and SFDVKD.

The chain carries TRBV15 and TRBJ1-3, with D perhaps TRBD1 (6 bases). The CDR3 sequence is 14 residues long. Germline CDR1 LNHNV, CDR2 YYDKDF (reference sequence). V was trimmed by 0 bases and J by 6 bases, leaving 9 bases between them. For the CDR3, the DNA is TGTGCCACCAGCAGAGACAGGGGAGTAAACACCATATATTTT. Translating gives CATSRDRGVNTIYF. Based on the CDR3 plus reference TRBV15 and TRBJ1-3, the full variable domain is DAMVIQNPRYQVTQFGKPVTLSCSQTLNHNVMYWYQQKSSQAPKLLFHYYDKDFNNEADTPDNFQSRRPNTSFCFLDIRSPGLGDTAMYLCATSRDRGVNTIYFGEGSWLTVV.

This clonotype appeared many times. The chain links TRBV28 to TRBJ2-7, with TRBD1 as a possible D gene (7 bases). This CDR3 comprises 12 residues. Germline V gene lookup returns CDR1 MDHEN and CDR2 SYDVKM. Trimming took off 7 bases at V and 2 bases at J, with 9 bases between the two ends. Written as DNA, the CDR3 is TGTGCCAGCACAGGGGGGCCCTACGAGCAGTACTTC. Translating it yields CASTGGPYEQYF.

This clonotype was counted many times. In DNA, the CDR3 is TGCAGTGCTAGTAGGAGGGAGTGGTACGAGCAGTACTTC. Translation gives CSASRREWYEQYF. The rearrangement joins TRBV20-1 to TRBJ2-7; TRBD2 might be the D (6 bases). Per the germline V gene, CDR1 is DFQATT and CDR2 is SNEGSKA (reference sequence). V was trimmed by 3 bases and J by 4 bases, leaving 13 bases between them. There are 13 residues in the CDR3.

Notes on this clonotype: One base away lies a much larger clone, so this may be a sequencing read error. The chain has TRBV14 and TRBJ2-7, with 7 bases aligning to TRBD1. The CDR3 totals 14 residues. V lost 4 bases, J lost 5 bases, and 8 bases stayed unmatched. Germline CDR1 SGHDN, CDR2 FVKESK. CDR3 nucleotides: TGTGCCAGCAGCCGCATTAGAGGGGGCAACGAGCAGTACTTC. Translation gives CASSRIRGGNEQYF.

The sample holds many counts of this clonotype. V usage is TRBV10-3 and J usage is TRBJ2-1; 10 bases map to TRBD2. The CDR3 consists of 15 residues. The J segment lost 4 bases and the V segment lost 6 bases, leaving 6 bases of the junction unmatched. From germline, CDR1 is ENHRY and CDR2 SYGVKD. CDR3 in DNA: TGTGCCATCAGGGGAAGCGGGAGGGAATACAATGAGCAGTTCTTC. This sequence encodes CAIRGSGREYNEQFF.

This clonotype came up many times. The V call is TRBV20-1, the J call TRBJ2-7; 11 bases are shared with TRBD2. This CDR3 has 17 residues. V was clipped by 1 base and J by 5 bases; unmatched bases: 13. Germline V lookup: CDR1 DFQATT, CDR2 SNEGSKA (reference sequence). The CDR3 DNA sequence: TGCAGTGCTAGAGTTAGCGGGAGGGCCGGTAAAGGGAACGAGCAGTACTTC. Its protein is CSARVSGRAGKGNEQYF.

This clonotype was seen at least ten times. This chain connects TRBV7-3 to TRBJ1-1; D remains unclear. Trimming pared 1 base from V and 4 bases from J, leaving 16 bases between. CDR3 size: 16 residues. Germline V CDR1 and CDR2: SGHTA, FQGTGA. CDR3 coding DNA: TGTGCCAGCAGCTTAATCCGCTTCCAGAAGGGCACTGAAGCTTTCTTT. Its translation is CASSLIRFQKGTEAFF.

This clonotype was recorded many times. The V and J genes are TRBV5-1 and TRBJ2-1; no firm D call. V dropped 0 bases and J dropped 4 bases, with 8 bases sitting between them. Germline V gene data show CDR1 as SGHRS and CDR2 as YFSETQ. This CDR3 region has 14 residues. CDR3 residues: CASSLGQAYNEQFF. CDR3 nucleotide sequence: TGCGCCAGCAGCTTGGGTCAGGCTTACAATGAGCAGTTCTTC.

About this clonotype: A clone one base away is much larger, so this may be a read error. Because the CDR3's place on the DNA is in doubt, the DNA is left out and the CDR3 is given as listed by TCRdb. The chain couples TRBV20-1 to TRBJ2-3; the table names TRBD2, a call not compared with the DNA. The CDR3 is made up of 19 amino acids, end residues included. Germline values: CDR1 DFQATT, CDR2 SNEGSKA (reference sequence). CDR3 region: CSALRWGSGSVGATDTRYF.

This clonotype was detected only a few times. This sequence joins TRBV6-1 and TRBJ1-3; D uncertain. CDR1 MNHNS and CDR2 SASEGT come from the germline V gene. The CDR3 runs to 17 residues. Between the trimmed V and J ends, which lost 7 bases and 2 bases, there was a span of 21 bases. CDR3 region: CASTGGPLYPTGNTIYF. The CDR3 nucleotides read TGTGCCAGCACGGGAGGACCACTATATCCCACTGGAAACACCATATATTTT.

The chain combines TRBV5-6 with TRBJ2-1; the D gene is possibly TRBD2 (7 bases). V shed 1 base and J shed 7 bases, with 18 bases lying between them. Germline CDR1 is SGHDT and CDR2 is YYEEEE. The CDR3 sequence is 16 residues long. The chain's CDR3 is CASSLRGGQRGNEQFF. Written as DNA, the CDR3 is TGTGCCAGCAGCTTGAGGGGGGGACAAAGGGGGAATGAGCAGTTCTTC.

This clonotype came up many times. The chain employs TRBV20-1 and TRBJ2-1; D assignment may be TRBD1 or TRBD2 (5 bases each). This CDR3 spans 12 amino acids. The V gene lost 5 bases and the J gene lost 10 bases, with 15 bases spanning the gap. Germline values: CDR1 DFQATT, CDR2 SNEGSKA (reference sequence). CDR3 DNA sequence: TGCAGTGCTGGGGACCGCCTCAGGGAGCAGTTCTTC. Its protein is CSAGDRLREQFF.

As DNA, the CDR3 is TGCAGCGTTGAACGGAGGGTAGTTGACACTGAAGCTTTCTTT. This encodes CSVERRVVDTEAFF. V usage is TRBV29-1 and J usage is TRBJ1-1, with D unresolved. V lost 2 bases to trimming and J lost 3 bases, with 13 bases between them. Germline lookup yields CDR1 SQVTM and CDR2 ANQGSEA. The CDR3 extends over 14 amino acids.

This clonotype was found a few times. The chain carries TRBV4-2 and TRBJ2-1, with 7 bases that match TRBD1. V lost 0 bases and J lost 6; bases outside the gene matches: 5. The CDR3 has 15 residues. Germline CDR1 and CDR2: LGHNA and YNFKEQ. In DNA, the CDR3 is TGTGCCAGCAGCCAAGATTTCCAGGGGGTCAATGAGCAGTTCTTC. It encodes CASSQDFQGVNEQFF.

This clonotype was detected many times. This chain joins TRBV6-2 or TRBV6-3 and TRBJ2-7, with D perhaps matching TRBD2 (5 bases). The CDR3 covers 14 residues. V lost 2 bases and J 3 bases, leaving 11 bases between the germline ends. Germline assignment: CDR1 MNHEY and CDR2 SVGEGT. The CDR3 bases are TGTGCCAGCAGTTACCCTGGACTCGTCTACGAGCAGTACTTC. Amino acid sequence: CASSYPGLVYEQYF.

This sequence joins TRBV6-1 and TRBJ1-5; the D is unclear. The CDR3 spans 15 residues. Trimming took 1 base from V and 0 from J, leaving 7 bases between them. The germline V gene encodes CDR1 MNHNS and CDR2 SASEGT. The CDR3 DNA reads TGTGCCAGCAGTGAAGAACCACATAGCAATCAGCCCCAGCATTTT. Its protein product is CASSEEPHSNQPQHF.

This clonotype was counted many times. This sequence joins TRBV30 and TRBJ1-1; D call uncertain. Germline values: CDR1 GTSNPN, CDR2 SVGIG (reference sequence). V was cut by 3 bases and J by 3 bases, with 11 bases left in between. CDR3 length equals 13 residues. The CDR3 protein is CAWRPRRDTEAFF. The CDR3 coding sequence is TGTGCCTGGAGGCCCCGGAGGGACACTGAAGCTTTCTTT.

V is TRBV28 and J is TRBJ2-1; D perhaps matches TRBD1 (5 bases). This CDR3 has 14 residues. CDR1 is MDHEN and CDR2 is SYDVKM in the germline V gene. V lost 6 bases to trimming and J lost 2 bases, with 11 bases between them. The CDR3 loop reads CASSSTGAYNEQFF. DNA for the CDR3: TGTGCCAGCAGCAGTACAGGAGCCTACAATGAGCAGTTCTTC.